A single count supports the clone carrying this T cell receptor beta chain. Trimming shortened V by 0 bases and J by 5 bases, and 8 bases separated the two germline ends. Germline assignment: CDR1 SGHAT and CDR2 FQNNGV. The CDR3 has 13 residues. This entry comes from a study of blood T cell repertoires in COVID-19. Clones were read by immunoSEQ multiplex PCR, and TCRdb kept only the in-frame ones, dropping some. The sample comprises 200,000 to 250,000 clones, 84% of which are singletons, and approximately 2.9% rests with the top ten. The receptor's source is a woman aged 25 to 39 who had recovered from COVID-19. The V and J genes are TRBV11-2 and TRBJ2-7; D is perhaps TRBD2 (6 bases). Sequencing input: peripheral blood. The CDR3 DNA sequence: TGTGCCAGCAGCTTAGATCGGGGGAACGAGCAGTACTTC. This encodes CASSLDRGNEQYF.